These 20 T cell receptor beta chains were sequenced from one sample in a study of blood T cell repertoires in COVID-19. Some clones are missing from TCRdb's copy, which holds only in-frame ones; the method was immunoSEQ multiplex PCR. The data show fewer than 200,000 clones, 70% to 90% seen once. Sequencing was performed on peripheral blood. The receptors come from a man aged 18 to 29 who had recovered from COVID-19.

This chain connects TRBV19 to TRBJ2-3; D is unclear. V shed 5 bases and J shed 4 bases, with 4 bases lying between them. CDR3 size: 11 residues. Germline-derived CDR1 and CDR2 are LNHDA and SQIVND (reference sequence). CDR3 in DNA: TGTGCCAGTAGTTCTTCAGATACGCAGTATTTT. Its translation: CASSSSDTQYF.

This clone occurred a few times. CDR3 protein: CASSTSTGILSGANVLTF. CDR3 coding DNA: TGTGCCAGCAGCACCTCGACAGGGATCCTCTCTGGGGCCAACGTCCTGACTTTC. The gene calls are TRBV5-6 and TRBJ2-6, with TRBD1 matching over 7 bases. There are 18 residues in the CDR3. CDR1 is SGHDT, CDR2 YYEEEE, per germline. Trimming cost V 4 bases and J 0 bases; bases outside gene matches: 10.

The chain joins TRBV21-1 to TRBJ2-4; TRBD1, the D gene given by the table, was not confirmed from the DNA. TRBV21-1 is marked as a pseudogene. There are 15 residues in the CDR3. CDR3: CASSPGQMAKNIQYF. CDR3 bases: TGTGCCAGCAGCCCCGGACAGATGGCCAAAAACATTCAGTACTTC.

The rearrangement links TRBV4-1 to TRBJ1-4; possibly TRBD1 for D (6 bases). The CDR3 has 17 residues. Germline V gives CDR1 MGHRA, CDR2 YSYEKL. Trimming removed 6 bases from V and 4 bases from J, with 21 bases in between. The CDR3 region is CASSETGNSADNEKLFF. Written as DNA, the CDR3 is TGCGCCAGCAGTGAAACAGGGAACTCAGCGGATAATGAAAAACTGTTTTTT.

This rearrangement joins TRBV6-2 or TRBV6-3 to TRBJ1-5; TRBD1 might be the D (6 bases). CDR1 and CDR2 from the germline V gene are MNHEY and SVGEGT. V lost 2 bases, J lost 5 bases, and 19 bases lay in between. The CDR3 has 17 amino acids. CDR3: CASSYGVSGQYYQPQHF. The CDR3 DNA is TGTGCCAGCAGTTACGGGGTATCAGGACAGTATTATCAGCCCCAGCATTTT.

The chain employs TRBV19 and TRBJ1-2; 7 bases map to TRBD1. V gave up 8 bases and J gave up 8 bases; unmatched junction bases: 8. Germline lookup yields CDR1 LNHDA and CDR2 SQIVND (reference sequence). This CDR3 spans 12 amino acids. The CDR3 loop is CASQIQGIGYTF. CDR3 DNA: TGTGCCAGTCAAATACAGGGGATCGGCTACACCTTC.

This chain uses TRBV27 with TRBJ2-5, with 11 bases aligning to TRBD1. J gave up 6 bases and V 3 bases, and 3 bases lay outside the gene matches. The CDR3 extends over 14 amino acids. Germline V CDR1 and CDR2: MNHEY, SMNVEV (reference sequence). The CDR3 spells CASSLGQGVKTQYF. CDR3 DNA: TGTGCCAGCAGTTTGGGACAGGGGGTGAAGACCCAGTACTTC.

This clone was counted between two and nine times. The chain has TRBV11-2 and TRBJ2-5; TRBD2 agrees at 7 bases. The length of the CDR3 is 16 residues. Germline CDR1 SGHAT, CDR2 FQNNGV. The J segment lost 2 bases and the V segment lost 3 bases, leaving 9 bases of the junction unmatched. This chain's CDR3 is CASSFSLAEVQETQYF. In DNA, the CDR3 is TGTGCCAGCAGCTTCTCTCTAGCGGAAGTTCAAGAGACCCAGTACTTC. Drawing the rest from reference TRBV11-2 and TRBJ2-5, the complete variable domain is EAGVAQSPRYKIIEKRQSVAFWCNPISGHATLYWYQQILGQGPKLLIQFQNNGVVDDSQLPKDRFSAERLKGVDSTLKIQPAKLEDSAVYLCASSFSLAEVQETQYFGPGTRLLVL.

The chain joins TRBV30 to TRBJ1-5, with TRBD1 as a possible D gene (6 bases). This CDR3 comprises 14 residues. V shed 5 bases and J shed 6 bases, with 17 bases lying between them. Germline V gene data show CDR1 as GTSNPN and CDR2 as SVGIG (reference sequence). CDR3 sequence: CAWDIQGGGQPQHF. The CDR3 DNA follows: TGTGCCTGGGATATACAGGGCGGCGGTCAGCCCCAGCATTTT.

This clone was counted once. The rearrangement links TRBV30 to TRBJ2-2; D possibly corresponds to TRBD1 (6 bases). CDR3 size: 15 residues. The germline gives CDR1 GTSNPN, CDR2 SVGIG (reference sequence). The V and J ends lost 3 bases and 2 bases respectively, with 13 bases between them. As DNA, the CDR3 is TGTGCCTGGAGGAGGAACAGGGTAAACACCGGGGAGCTGTTTTTT. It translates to CAWRRNRVNTGELFF.

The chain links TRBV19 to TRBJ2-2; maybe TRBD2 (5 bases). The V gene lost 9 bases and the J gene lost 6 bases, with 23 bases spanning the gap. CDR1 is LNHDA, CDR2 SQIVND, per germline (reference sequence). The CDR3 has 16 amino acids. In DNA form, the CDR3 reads TGTGCCAGCCGAGCGTCGGGGAGTGTGAGTCCCGGGGAGCTGTTTTTT. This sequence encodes CASRASGSVSPGELFF. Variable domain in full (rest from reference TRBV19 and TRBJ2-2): DGGITQSPKYLFRKEGQNVTLSCEQNLNHDAMYWYRQDPGQGLRLIYYSQIVNDFQKGDIAEGYSVSREKKESFPLTVTSAQKNPTAFYLCASRASGSVSPGELFFGEGSRLTVL.

This CDR3 is CASSIGRDPYNEQFF. DNA for the CDR3: TGTGCCAGTAGTATTGGGCGGGACCCTTATAATGAGCAGTTCTTC. The chain has TRBV19 and TRBJ2-1; D might be TRBD2 (6 bases). V was clipped by 3 bases and J by 7 bases, with 16 bases between them. CDR3 size: 15 residues. Germline CDR1 and CDR2: LNHDA and SQIVND (reference sequence). Variable domain in full (rest from reference TRBV19 and TRBJ2-1): DGGITQSPKYLFRKEGQNVTLSCEQNLNHDAMYWYRQDPGQGLRLIYYSQIVNDFQKGDIAEGYSVSREKKESFPLTVTSAQKNPTAFYLCASSIGRDPYNEQFFGPGTRLTVL.

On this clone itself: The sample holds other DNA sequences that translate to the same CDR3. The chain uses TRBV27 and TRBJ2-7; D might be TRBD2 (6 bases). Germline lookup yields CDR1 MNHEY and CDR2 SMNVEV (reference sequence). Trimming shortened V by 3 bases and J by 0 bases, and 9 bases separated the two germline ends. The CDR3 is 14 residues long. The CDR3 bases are TGTGCCAGCAGTTTGGGGCGGGACTCCTACGAGCAGTACTTC. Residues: CASSLGRDSYEQYF.

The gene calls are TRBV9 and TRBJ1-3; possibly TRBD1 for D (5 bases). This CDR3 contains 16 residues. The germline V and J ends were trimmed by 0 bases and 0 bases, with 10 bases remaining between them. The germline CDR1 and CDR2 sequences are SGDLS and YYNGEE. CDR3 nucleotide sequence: TGTGCCAGCAGCGTAGAAAGAACAGGCTCTGGAAACACCATATATTTT. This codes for CASSVERTGSGNTIYF.

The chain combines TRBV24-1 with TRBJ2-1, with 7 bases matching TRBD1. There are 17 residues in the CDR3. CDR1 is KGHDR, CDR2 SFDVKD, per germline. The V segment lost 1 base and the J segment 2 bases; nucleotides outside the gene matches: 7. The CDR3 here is CATSDFPDRVTYNEQFF. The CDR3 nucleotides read TGTGCCACCAGTGATTTCCCTGACAGGGTAACCTACAATGAGCAGTTCTTC.

The CDR3 spells CASTVTAYQPQHF. CDR3 bases: TGTGCCAGCACCGTGACAGCATATCAGCCCCAGCATTTT. This sequence joins TRBV28 and TRBJ1-5; TRBD1 is a possible D gene (5 bases). Deletions cut 7 bases from V and 5 bases from J, with 12 bases between. CDR1 is MDHEN, CDR2 SYDVKM, per germline. This CDR3 spans 13 amino acids.

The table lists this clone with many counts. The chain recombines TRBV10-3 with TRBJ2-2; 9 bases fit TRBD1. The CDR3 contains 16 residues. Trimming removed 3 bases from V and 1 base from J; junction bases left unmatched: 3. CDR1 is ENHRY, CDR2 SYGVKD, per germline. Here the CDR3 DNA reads TGTGCCATCAGTGACGAGGACAGGGGGAACACCGGGGAGCTGTTTTTT. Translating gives CAISDEDRGNTGELFF.

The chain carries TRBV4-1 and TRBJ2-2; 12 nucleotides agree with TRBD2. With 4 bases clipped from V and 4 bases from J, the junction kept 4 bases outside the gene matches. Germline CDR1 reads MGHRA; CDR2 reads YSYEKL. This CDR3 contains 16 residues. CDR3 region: CASSLGLAGTTGELFF. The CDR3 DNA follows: TGCGCCAGCAGCCTAGGACTAGCGGGGACCACCGGGGAGCTGTTTTTT.

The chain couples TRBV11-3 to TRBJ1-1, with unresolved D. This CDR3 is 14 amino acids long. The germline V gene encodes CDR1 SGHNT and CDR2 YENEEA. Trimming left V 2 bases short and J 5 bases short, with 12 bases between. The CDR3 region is CASSLSGRGTEAFF. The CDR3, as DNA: TGTGCCAGCAGCTTATCAGGTCGAGGGACTGAAGCTTTCTTT. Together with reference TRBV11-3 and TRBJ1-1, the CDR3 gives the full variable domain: EAGVVQSPRYKIIEKKQPVAFWCNPISGHNTLYWYLQNLGQGPELLIRYENEEAVDDSQLPKDRFSAERLKGVDSTLKIQPAELGDSAVYLCASSLSGRGTEAFFGQGTRLTVV.

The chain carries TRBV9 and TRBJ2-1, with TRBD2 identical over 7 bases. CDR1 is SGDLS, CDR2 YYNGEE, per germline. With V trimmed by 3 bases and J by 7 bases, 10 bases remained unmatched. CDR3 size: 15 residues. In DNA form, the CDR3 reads TGTGCCAGCAGCGCCCGGGGGGATGAGTGGAATGAGCAGTTCTTC. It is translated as CASSARGDEWNEQFF.